Below, one T cell receptor (beta chain) is given with its context. Between the trimmed V and J ends, which lost 6 bases and 2 bases, there was a span of 5 bases. This CDR3 has 13 amino acids. Germline CDR1 and CDR2: SGHNT and YENEEA. Single viable CD3+CD4+CD8-CD45RO+ cells were sorted as the memory CD4+ T cells. TCRdb's table, derived via immunoSEQ multiplex PCR, lists solely in-frame clones and lacks some. This sample has around 62,000 clones; 76% occur once, and the top ten carry approximately 4.8%. The data belong to a study of memory CD4+ T cells and cytomegalovirus serostatus. This TCR came from an adult in good health and CMV-seropositive. Sequenced material: memory CD4+ T cells from blood. The chain joins TRBV11-3 to TRBJ2-6; D ambiguous. The CDR3 coding sequence is TGTGCCAGCAGACAGACTGGGGCCAACGTCCTGACTTTC. Protein: CASRQTGANVLTF.